Listed here are 18 T cell receptor beta chains from one sample, sequenced in a study of blood T cell repertoires in COVID-19. Produced via immunoSEQ multiplex PCR; TCRdb's table is partial and in-frame only. This sample has approximately 200,000 clones, with 75% to 90% found just once. The sample taken for sequencing was PBMCs or T cells enriched from blood (not recorded which). Source of these receptors: a woman aged 30 to 39 who had recovered from COVID-19.

This chain links TRBV4-2 with TRBJ1-1; D gene uncertain. V was shortened by 0 bases and J by 8 bases, with 10 bases between the two germline ends. The germline gives CDR1 LGHNA, CDR2 YNFKEQ. This CDR3 contains 13 residues. CDR3 residues: CASSQEVEVEAFF. Here the CDR3 DNA reads TGTGCCAGCAGCCAAGAAGTCGAGGTCGAAGCTTTCTTT.

A word on this clone: Relative to the germline gene, one junction end is altered; a read error may explain this. This rearrangement joins TRBV10-3 to TRBJ1-4; 7 nucleotides agree with TRBD1. The germline V gene has CDR1 ENHRY and CDR2 SYGVKD. CDR3 length: 11 amino acids. CDR3 sequence reads: CAISEGTEHIF. The CDR3 bases are TGTGCCATCAGTGAAGGGACAGAGCACATTTTT.

The chain joins TRBV7-2 to TRBJ2-2, with a possible D match to TRBD2 (6 bases). V was trimmed by 2 bases and J by 4 bases, leaving 17 bases between them. The germline CDR1 and CDR2 sequences are SGHTA and FQGNSA. This CDR3 has 17 amino acids. The CDR3 DNA reads as TGTGCCAGCAGCTTAATGGGACTCAGACGGGCCACCGGGGAGCTGTTTTTT. Protein sequence: CASSLMGLRRATGELFF.

The rearrangement links TRBV11-3 to TRBJ1-6; D perhaps matches TRBD1 (6 bases). The V end lost 5 bases, the J end lost 7 bases, and 12 bases lay between the germline ends. Per the germline V gene, CDR1 is SGHNT and CDR2 is YENEEA. There are 14 residues in the CDR3. CDR3 in amino acids: CASSRQGRNSPLHF. The CDR3 DNA sequence: TGTGCCAGCAGCCGTCAGGGGAGAAATTCACCCCTCCACTTT.

This chain connects TRBV7-9 to TRBJ1-2, with 7 nucleotides matching TRBD1. The CDR3 runs to 13 residues. In germline, CDR1 is SEHNR, CDR2 FQNEAQ (reference sequence). V was pared by 4 bases and J by 4 bases, with 3 bases of the junction left unmatched. The CDR3 region has the DNA TGTGCCAGCAGCTCAGGGGGACCCTATGGCTACACCTTC. Residues: CASSSGGPYGYTF.

This rearrangement joins TRBV27 to TRBJ2-1, with 8 bases fitting TRBD2. Germline values: CDR1 MNHEY, CDR2 SMNVEV (reference sequence). The junction had 12 bases not matched to a gene; V was cut back by 5 bases and J by 3 bases. This CDR3 has 17 residues. The CDR3 region has the DNA TGTGCCAGCAGTAGAGCGGGGGAGTCCTCCGGCTACAATGAGCAGTTCTTC. It codes for CASSRAGESSGYNEQFF.

The rearrangement uses TRBV27 and TRBJ1-6; D is undetermined. The CDR3 extends over 15 amino acids. Germline V gives CDR1 MNHEY, CDR2 SMNVEV (reference sequence). V lost 3 bases and J lost 0, with 6 bases in between. The CDR3 nucleotides are TGTGCCAGCAGTTTTGGGAGCTCCTATAATTCACCCCTCCACTTT. Its protein product is CASSFGSSYNSPLHF.

This clone was observed a few times. The chain couples TRBV13 to TRBJ2-5, with D possibly TRBD2 on 6 matching bases. This CDR3 has 15 residues. V was trimmed by 3 bases and J by 7 bases, leaving 18 bases between them. Germline loops: CDR1 PRHDT, CDR2 FYEKMQ (reference sequence). The CDR3 here is CASSFRDAIGGTQYF. The CDR3 nucleotides are TGTGCCAGCAGCTTCCGGGACGCCATCGGGGGGACCCAGTACTTC.

This clone was observed a single time. The rearrangement links TRBV11-2 to TRBJ1-1; D unclear. The CDR3 is made up of 18 amino acids. Trimming took off 1 base at V and 6 bases at J, with 24 bases between the two ends. Germline V gene sequence: CDR1 SGHAT, CDR2 FQNNGV. The CDR3 region is CASSLGTFTTTIGAEAFF. The CDR3 region has the DNA TGTGCCAGCAGCTTAGGCACTTTCACGACAACGATAGGCGCTGAAGCTTTCTTT.

This rearrangement joins TRBV5-6 to TRBJ1-5, with D unresolved. The CDR3 has 12 residues. Germline-derived CDR1 and CDR2 are SGHDT and YYEEEE. Trimming took off 2 bases at V and 5 bases at J, with 5 bases between the two ends. CDR3 loop: CASSLIDQPQHF. DNA of the CDR3: TGTGCCAGCAGCTTAATCGATCAGCCCCAGCATTTT.

V is TRBV29-1 and J is TRBJ2-1; TRBD1 might be the D (6 bases). The CDR3 sequence is 13 residues long. V was trimmed by 6 bases and J by 5 bases, leaving 14 bases between them. Looked up from germline, CDR1 is SQVTM and CDR2 is ANQGSEA. The CDR3 reads CSVYPGTNNEQFF. The CDR3, as DNA: TGCAGCGTGTACCCGGGGACAAACAATGAGCAGTTCTTC.

About this clone itself: The junction departs from germline at one end; a sequencing error may be responsible. The chain employs TRBV11-3 and TRBJ1-1; 8 bases agree with TRBD1. Germline CDR1 is SGHNT and CDR2 is YENEEA. CDR3 length: 19 amino acids. CDR3 in amino acids: CASSLEFSRTGNVNTEAFF. CDR3 nucleotides: TGTGCCAGCAGCTTAGAATTCTCCCGGACAGGGAACGTGAACACTGAAGCTTTTTTT.

The chain has TRBV7-2 and TRBJ1-1, with unresolved D. Trimming removed 5 bases at V and 6 bases at J, with 7 bases between. Germline CDR1 is SGHTA and CDR2 is FQGNSA. The CDR3 covers 11 residues. CDR3 nucleotide sequence: TGTGCCAGCAGCCCGGGGTCTGAAGCTTTCTTT. It codes for CASSPGSEAFF.

This rearrangement joins TRBV28 to TRBJ1-5, with 8 nucleotides matching TRBD1. The V segment lost 6 bases and the J segment 1 base; nucleotides outside the gene matches: 5. This CDR3 contains 15 residues. CDR1 and CDR2 (germline): MDHEN, SYDVKM. CDR3 sequence: CASRLTGVSNQPQHF. The CDR3, as DNA: TGTGCCAGCAGATTGACAGGGGTGAGCAATCAGCCCCAGCATTTT.

V and J are TRBV29-1 and TRBJ2-2, with D tentatively TRBD1 (6 bases). Trimming shortened V by 2 bases and J by 3 bases, and 10 bases separated the two germline ends. CDR1 and CDR2 (germline): SQVTM, ANQGSEA. CDR3 length: 14 amino acids. CDR3 nucleotides: TGCAGCGTTGAATTACGGACAGACACCGGGGAGCTGTTTTTT. This translates into CSVELRTDTGELFF.

This chain connects TRBV6-2 or TRBV6-3 to TRBJ1-1, with a tentative D call TRBD1 (5 bases). Deletions cut 2 bases from V and 3 bases from J, with 13 bases between. Germline V CDR1 and CDR2: MNHEY, SVGEGT. The CDR3 is 15 amino acids. In DNA form, the CDR3 reads TGTGCCAGCAGTTACCAACCGGGGGGACACACTGAAGCTTTCTTT. Translated, it gives CASSYQPGGHTEAFF.

The table lists this clone with a few counts. The chain has TRBV6-2 or TRBV6-3 and TRBJ1-5, with TRBD1 identical over 7 bases. This CDR3 has 21 residues. V was clipped by 1 base and J by 2 bases; unmatched bases: 20. Germline V gene data show CDR1 as MNHEY and CDR2 as SVGEGT. CDR3 in DNA: TGTGCCAGCAGTTACTTATTGGTTCGAGGAGGGGGCGCCAGGGGCAATCAGCCCCAGCATTTT. It translates to CASSYLLVRGGGARGNQPQHF.

This chain joins TRBV4-1 and TRBJ2-7; TRBD2 agrees at 7 bases. CDR3 length: 15 amino acids. Unmatched junction bases numbered 5, after V lost 3 bases and J lost 0 bases. CDR1 and CDR2 (germline): MGHRA, YSYEKL. CDR3 in amino acids: CASSHSGGSSYEQYF. The CDR3 coding sequence is TGCGCCAGCAGCCATTCGGGGGGTAGCTCCTACGAGCAGTACTTC.